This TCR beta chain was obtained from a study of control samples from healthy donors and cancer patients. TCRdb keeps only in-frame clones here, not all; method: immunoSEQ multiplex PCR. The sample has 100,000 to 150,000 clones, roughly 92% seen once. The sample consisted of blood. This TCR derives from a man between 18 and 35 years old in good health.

CDR3: CASSRTGTYSNQPQHF. The CDR3 region has the DNA TGTGCCAGCAGCAGGACAGGGACGTATAGCAATCAGCCCCAGCATTTT. The chain couples TRBV2 to TRBJ1-5, with 8 positions matching TRBD1. CDR3 length equals 16 residues. From germline, CDR1 is SNHLY and CDR2 FYNNEI. The J segment lost 0 bases and the V segment lost 6 bases, leaving 7 bases of the junction unmatched.